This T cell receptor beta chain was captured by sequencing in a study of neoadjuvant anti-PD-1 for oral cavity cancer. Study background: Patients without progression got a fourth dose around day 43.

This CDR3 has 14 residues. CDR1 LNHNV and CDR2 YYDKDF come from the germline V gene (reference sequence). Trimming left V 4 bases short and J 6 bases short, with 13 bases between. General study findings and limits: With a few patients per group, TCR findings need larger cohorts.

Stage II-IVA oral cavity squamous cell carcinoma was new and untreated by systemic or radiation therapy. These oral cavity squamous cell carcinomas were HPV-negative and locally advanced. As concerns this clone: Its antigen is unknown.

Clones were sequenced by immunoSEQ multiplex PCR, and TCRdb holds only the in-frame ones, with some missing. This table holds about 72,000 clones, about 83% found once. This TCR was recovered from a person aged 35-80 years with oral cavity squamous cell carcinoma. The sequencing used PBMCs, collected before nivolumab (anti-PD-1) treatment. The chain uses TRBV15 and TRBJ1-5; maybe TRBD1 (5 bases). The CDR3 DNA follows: TGTGCCACCAGCACCAGGGTCACGGGTCAGCCCCAGCATTTT. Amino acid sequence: CATSTRVTGQPQHF.